Listed here are 10 T cell receptor beta chains from one sample, sequenced in a study of identical twins. TCRdb re-analysed the 5' RACE reads in MiXCR, keeping a single row per CDR3 protein. The sample yields 700,000 or so distinct CDR3 sequences, 21% seen once. These data are also associated with another study on T cells expressing NK-cell markers.

The sample consisted of PBMCs. The receptors stem from a woman between 18 and 29 years old in good health.

The sample holds a few counts of this clonotype. V gene TRBV20-1 combines with J gene TRBJ1-1, with D unresolved. Germline V CDR1 and CDR2: DFQATT, SNEGSKA (reference sequence). Between the trimmed V and J ends, which lost 5 bases and 1 base, there was a span of 11 bases. The CDR3 is made up of 13 amino acids. The CDR3 coding sequence is TGCAGTGCTCCTCTCCCTTGGAACACTGAAGCTTTCTTT. Translation gives CSAPLPWNTEAFF.

The CDR3 loop reads CASSQDLAAYNEQFF. DNA of the CDR3: TGCGCCAGCAGCCAAGATCTAGCGGCTTACAATGAGCAGTTCTTC. The genes are TRBV4-3 and TRBJ2-1; TRBD2 agrees at 7 bases. This CDR3 has 15 residues. V dropped 0 bases and J dropped 4; count of bases not matched to a gene: 3. Germline V gives CDR1 LGHNA, CDR2 YSLEER.

Concerning this clonotype itself: It may be a read error: a sequence one base away is much more abundant. The rearrangement joins TRBV12-3 or TRBV12-4 to TRBJ2-3; possible D gene TRBD2, 5 bases. The CDR3 spans 14 residues. In DNA form, the CDR3 reads TGTGCCAGCAGTTTAACTGAGGGATCAGATACGCGGTATTTT. It specifies CASSLTEGSDTRYF.

This clonotype has a handful of counts. The chain recombines TRBV7-2 with TRBJ2-2; D is undetermined. Trimming cost V 5 bases and J 0 bases, with 16 bases left between them. The CDR3 spans 17 residues. The germline gives CDR1 SGHTA, CDR2 FQGNSA. The CDR3 sequence is CASSLQVGFPNTGELFF. CDR3 bases: TGTGCCAGCAGCCTTCAAGTGGGCTTCCCGAACACCGGGGAGCTGTTTTTT.

This chain connects TRBV7-6 to TRBJ1-1; possible D gene TRBD1, 6 bases. Deletions cut 1 base from V and 6 bases from J, with 12 bases between. Germline V gives CDR1 SGHVS, CDR2 FNYEAQ. The CDR3 covers 14 residues. This CDR3 reads CASSLGRTAAEAFF. The CDR3 DNA reads as TGTGCCAGCAGCTTAGGCAGGACAGCGGCTGAAGCTTTCTTT.

This clonotype was seen only a few times. V gene TRBV20-1 combines with J gene TRBJ2-4, with D perhaps TRBD1 (6 bases). Between the trimmed V and J ends, which lost 5 bases and 5 bases, there was a span of 13 bases. The CDR3 loop spans 13 amino acids. Germline assignment: CDR1 DFQATT and CDR2 SNEGSKA (reference sequence). The CDR3 bases are TGCAGTGCTTCAAGGGGGTCCCAAAACATTCAGTACTTC. This gives the protein CSASRGSQNIQYF.

This clonotype was seen a few times. The V call is TRBV20-1, the J call TRBJ2-7, with D unresolved. The CDR3 spans 13 residues. The germline CDR1 and CDR2 sequences are DFQATT and SNEGSKA (reference sequence). Deletions cut 2 bases from V and 3 bases from J, with 11 bases between. The CDR3 DNA reads as TGCAGTGCTAGATCCCCGGCCAACTACGAGCAGTACTTC. Translating it yields CSARSPANYEQYF.

This clonotype was counted many times. The chain combines TRBV12-3 or TRBV12-4 with TRBJ2-1; D remains unclear. V dropped 7 bases and J dropped 2 bases, with 15 bases sitting between them. The CDR3 covers 15 residues. The CDR3 loop reads CASNIFGRTYNEQFF. The CDR3 coding sequence is TGTGCCAGCAACATCTTCGGACGCACCTACAATGAGCAGTTCTTC.

The chain couples TRBV6-5 to TRBJ2-3, with D tentatively TRBD2 (5 bases). With 2 bases removed from V and 7 bases from J, the gap between germline ends came to 13 bases. The CDR3 has 14 residues. Germline V lookup: CDR1 MNHEY, CDR2 SVGAGI. CDR3 protein: CASSYGLAINTQYF. The CDR3 coding sequence is TGTGCCAGCAGTTACGGGCTAGCAATAAATACGCAGTATTTT.

The chain employs TRBV5-1 and TRBJ1-3; D gene uncertain. The CDR3 is made up of 14 amino acids. V was trimmed by 6 bases and J by 2 bases, leaving 12 bases between them. Germline CDR1 SGHRS, CDR2 YFSETQ. CDR3 nucleotide sequence: TGCGCCAGCACCGATGCACCGACTGGAAACACCATATATTTT. As protein: CASTDAPTGNTIYF.